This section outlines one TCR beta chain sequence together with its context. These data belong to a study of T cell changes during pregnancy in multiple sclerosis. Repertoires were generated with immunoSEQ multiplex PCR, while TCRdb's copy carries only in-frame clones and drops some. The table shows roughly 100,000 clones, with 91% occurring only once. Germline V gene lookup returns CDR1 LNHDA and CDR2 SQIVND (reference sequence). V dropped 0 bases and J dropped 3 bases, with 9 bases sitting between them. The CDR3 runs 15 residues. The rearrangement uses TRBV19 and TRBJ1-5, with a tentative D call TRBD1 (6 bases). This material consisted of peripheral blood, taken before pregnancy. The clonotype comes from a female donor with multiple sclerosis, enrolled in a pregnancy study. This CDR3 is CASSIDGQYNQPQHF. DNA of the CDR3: TGTGCCAGTAGTATAGACGGACAGTACAATCAGCCCCAGCATTTT.